Listed below are T cell receptor beta chains from one sample, sequenced in a study of T cells expressing NK-cell markers. TCRdb re-analyzed the 5' RACE reads; it lists each CDR3 protein once, without DNA. The repertoire shows some 450,000 distinct CDR3 sequences; the top ten hold 7.3%. Sequenced material: blood T cells: a sorted CD56 or NKG2C T cell subset, CD4+ or CD8+ T cells, or bulk PBMC T cells (not recorded which). The receptor source for this set is a woman between 18 and 70 years old in good health. The CDR3 runs from the conserved cysteine through the conserved F or W.

V gene: TRBV12-3/TRBV12-4; J gene: TRBJ2-1; CDR3 protein: CASSWATGGYNEQFF
V gene: TRBV12-3/TRBV12-4; J gene: TRBJ1-2; CDR3 protein: CASSGQRPGYTF
V gene: TRBV21-1; J gene: TRBJ2-4; CDR3 protein: CATRQGGTDIQYF
V gene: TRBV5-4; J gene: TRBJ2-1; CDR3 protein: CASSLAGGPGYEQFF
V gene: TRBV6-1; J gene: TRBJ1-5; CDR3 protein: CASSEQGRSNQPQHF
V gene: TRBV18; J gene: TRBJ2-7; CDR3 protein: CASSSRLNYEQYF
V gene: TRBV11-2; J gene: TRBJ1-5; CDR3 protein: CASSLGGTANQPQHF
V gene: TRBV20-1; J gene: TRBJ2-3; CDR3 protein: CSAGPGGIEYF
V gene: TRBV5-1; J gene: TRBJ2-5; CDR3 protein: CASSLGGQETQYF
V gene: TRBV10-2; J gene: TRBJ2-1; CDR3 protein: CASSVGSNNEQFF
V gene: TRBV4-3; J gene: TRBJ1-2; CDR3 protein: CASSQVAQGTYGYTF
V gene: TRBV6-5; J gene: TRBJ1-3; CDR3 protein: CASSSPVGAENTIYF
V gene: TRBV7-3; J gene: TRBJ2-3; CDR3 protein: CASSLTFGSDTQYF
V gene: TRBV21-1; J gene: TRBJ2-3; CDR3 protein: CASSPGDRTTDTQYF
V gene: TRBV12-3/TRBV12-4; J gene: TRBJ2-3; CDR3 protein: CASSSRSLQGDTQYF
V gene: TRBV19; J gene: TRBJ1-5; CDR3 protein: CASSIPVNSQPQHF
V gene: TRBV7-9; J gene: TRBJ2-4; CDR3 protein: CASSTRVLAGNIQYF
V gene: TRBV28; J gene: TRBJ1-1; CDR3 protein: CASSRGMLAFF
V gene: TRBV6-4; J gene: TRBJ1-1; CDR3 protein: CASSDHKGTEAFF